This is a list of T cell receptor beta chains from one sample in a study of beta chain features in type 1 diabetes. TCRdb's copy holds only in-frame clones and misses some; the assay was immunoSEQ multiplex PCR. The repertoire holds around 330,000 clones, 11% seen once, with 0.015% to 0.02% in the top ten. Sequencing input: naive CD4+ T cells from blood. The receptors here all came from a woman aged 25 to 45 in good health. The CDR3 runs from the conserved cysteine through the conserved F or W. The order of the fields is CDR3 protein, CDR3 DNA, clone size, J gene, D gene, V gene. The D gene is left open where the match is weak. Only some rows state a clone size, as once, few, many or a class for expanded clones.

CASSQQKNTEAFF TGTGCCAGCAGCCAACAGAAGAACACTGAAGCTTTCTTT . TRBJ1-1 . TRBV6-5
CASSLWRTATYEQYF TGTGCCAGCAGCTTATGGCGGACAGCCACCTACGAGCAGTACTTC . TRBJ2-7 . TRBV7-9
CASSLSTSGSKTQYF TGTGCCAGCAGCTTAAGCACTAGCGGCTCGAAGACCCAGTACTTC . TRBJ2-5 TRBD2 TRBV7-2
CAWSTGTRSYNEQFF TGTGCCTGGAGTACCGGGACTAGGTCCTACAATGAGCAGTTCTTC few TRBJ2-1 TRBD2 TRBV30
CASSPGLADYEQYF TGTGCCAGCTCGCCGGGACTAGCAGACTACGAGCAGTACTTC few TRBJ2-7 TRBD2 TRBV18
CASSDRDTIKPQHF TGTGCCAGCAGCGACAGGGACACAATCAAGCCCCAGCATTTT . TRBJ1-5 TRBD1 TRBV2
CASKSRHVQAWDYEQYF TGTGCCAGCAAATCCAGACACGTACAGGCCTGGGACTACGAGCAGTACTTC . TRBJ2-7 . TRBV6-4
CASSRQGAGEQFF TGTGCCAGCAGTAGACAGGGTGCGGGGGAGCAGTTCTTC . TRBJ2-1 . TRBV6-6
CASRPGLAGDTQYF TGCGCCAGCAGGCCGGGACTAGCGGGAGATACGCAGTATTTT few TRBJ2-3 TRBD2 TRBV5-1
CASSLSPRLNTEAFF TGTGCCAGCAGTTTATCGCCCCGGTTGAACACTGAAGCTTTCTTT . TRBJ1-1 . TRBV27
CASSRGKLYGHTF TGCGCCAGCAGTCGCGGCAAGCTCTATGGCCACACCTTC . TRBJ1-2 . TRBV23-1
CASSSAGGAYNEQFF TGTGCCAGCAGTTCTGCGGGAGGGGCCTACAATGAGCAGTTCTTC . TRBJ2-1 TRBD2 TRBV6-5
CASRKGLGMDTQYF TGTGCCAGCAGGAAGGGACTAGGCATGGATACGCAGTATTTT . TRBJ2-3 TRBD2 TRBV2
CASSFNRVSSYEQYF TGTGCCAGCAGCTTTAACAGGGTTAGCTCCTACGAGCAGTACTTC . TRBJ2-7 . TRBV7-2
CASSEGTGELFF TGTGCCAGCAGTGAGGGAACCGGGGAGCTGTTTTTT . TRBJ2-2 . TRBV28
CASSQTGLDTEAFF TGTGCCAGCAGCCAGACAGGGCTGGACACTGAAGCTTTCTTT . TRBJ1-1 TRBD1 TRBV7-9
CASSPGGSGETQYF TGTGCCAGCAGCCCAGGGGGGAGCGGAGAGACCCAGTACTTC . TRBJ2-5 . TRBV28
CAWSAGELNYGYTF TGTGCCTGGAGCGCCGGGGAGTTGAACTATGGCTACACCTTC . TRBJ1-2 . TRBV30
CASSVDRGEQYF TGTGCCAGCAGCGTTGACCGGGGCGAGCAGTACTTC few TRBJ2-7 . TRBV9
CASSLAGTGLSGELFF TGTGCCAGCAGCTTGGCCGGGACAGGGCTGTCCGGGGAGCTGTTTTTT few TRBJ2-2 TRBD1 TRBV5-6